Listed below are T cell receptor beta chains from one sample, sequenced in a study of blood T cell repertoires in COVID-19. TCRdb's table, derived via immunoSEQ multiplex PCR, lists solely in-frame clones and lacks some. This table holds about 90,000 clones, 70% to 90% found once. Sample: peripheral blood. The receptors originated from a man aged 50-59 years with acute or convalescent COVID-19. CDR3s include the opening cysteine and the closing phenylalanine or tryptophan. The D gene is left open where the match is weak. Size values are once, few and many counts, or a class for expanded clones, and some rows have none.

clone_size,v_call,d_call,j_call,cdr3_aa,cdr3_nt
.,TRBV6-2/TRBV6-3,TRBD1,TRBJ1-5,CASSLSDRDSNQPQHF,TGTGCCAGCAGCCTATCGGACAGGGATAGCAATCAGCCCCAGCATTTT
.,TRBV10-1,TRBD2,TRBJ2-5,CGQKAGKASGGRGTQYF,TGCGGCCAGAAGGCAGGGAAGGCTAGCGGGGGGCGGGGGACCCAGTACTTC
.,TRBV11-2,.,TRBJ2-7,CASSLDRGYEQYF,TGTGCCAGCAGCTTAGACAGGGGATACGAGCAGTACTTC
few,TRBV12-2,.,TRBJ2-7,CASRLVEGLAAYEQYF,TGTGCAAGTCGCTTAGTGGAGGGACTAGCGGCCTACGAGCAGTACTTC
.,TRBV28,TRBD1,TRBJ2-7,CASTGDSYEQYF,TGTGCCAGTACAGGGGACTCCTACGAGCAGTACTTC
.,TRBV30,TRBD1,TRBJ1-2,CAWYGTGYGYTF,TGTGCCTGGTACGGGACAGGATATGGCTACACCTTC
.,TRBV6-5,.,TRBJ2-3,CASNQLAGDTQYF,TGTGCCAGCAACCAGTTGGCGGGAGATACGCAGTATTTT
.,TRBV30,TRBD1,TRBJ1-4,CAWSSGQGSNEKLFF,TGTGCCTGGAGTTCGGGACAGGGCTCTAATGAAAAACTGTTTTTT
few,TRBV7-9,TRBD1,TRBJ2-7,CASSLGQGLEQYF,TGTGCCAGCAGCTTAGGACAGGGGCTCGAGCAGTACTTC
.,TRBV19,.,TRBJ2-7,CASSIDPGRREQYF,TGTGCCAGTAGTATAGATCCCGGAAGGAGAGAGCAGTACTTC
.,TRBV7-2,TRBD1,TRBJ1-1,CASSPGQGSTEAFF,TGTGCCAGCAGCCCTGGACAGGGAAGTACTGAAGCTTTCTTT
.,TRBV24-1,.,TRBJ1-4,CATRGPADEKLFF,TGTGCCACCCGAGGGCCAGCGGATGAAAAACTGTTTTTT
.,TRBV11-3,.,TRBJ1-1,CASSFRVDTEAFF,TGTGCCAGCAGCTTCCGGGTTGACACTGAAGCTTTCTTT
.,TRBV7-8,.,TRBJ1-6,CASSPTGGNSPLHF,TGTGCCAGCAGTCCAACCGGCGGGAATTCACCCCTCCACTTT
.,TRBV14,.,TRBJ2-7,CASSQDFGSSGVSNPFEQYF,TGTGCCAGCAGCCAAGATTTCGGTTCCTCAGGGGTATCGAATCCCTTCGAGCAGTACTTC
.,TRBV3-1/TRBV3-2,.,TRBJ2-1,CASSQDLVEQFF,TGTGCCAGCAGCCAAGATCTAGTTGAGCAGTTCTTC
.,TRBV5-1,.,TRBJ2-1,CASSLEGVYYNEQFF,TGCGCCAGCAGCTTGGAGGGGGTGTACTACAATGAGCAGTTCTTC
.,TRBV18,.,TRBJ2-3,CASSPPRSPDTQYF,TGTGCCAGCTCACCACCGCGGAGCCCAGATACGCAGTATTTT
.,TRBV2,.,TRBJ2-2,CASKSRVNTGELFF,TGTGCCAGCAAGTCCAGGGTGAACACCGGGGAGCTGTTTTTT
.,TRBV6-2/TRBV6-3,TRBD1,TRBJ2-4,CASSASTGTIQYF,TGTGCCAGCAGTGCCTCGACAGGGACCATTCAGTACTTC
once,TRBV19,TRBD2,TRBJ2-5,CASRGTDGLAVQETQYF,TGTGCCAGTAGGGGGACGGACGGACTAGCGGTTCAAGAGACCCAGTACTTC
.,TRBV5-4,TRBD2,TRBJ2-1,CASSRLGRGGTAYNEQFF,TGTGCCAGCAGCCGATTAGGACGCGGGGGGACCGCATACAATGAGCAGTTCTTC
.,TRBV7-6,.,TRBJ2-5,CASSYGAGRGETQYF,TGTGCCAGCAGCTACGGGGCGGGAAGGGGAGAGACCCAGTACTTC
.,TRBV2,TRBD1,TRBJ1-5,CASVGTGGAGNQPQHF,TGTGCCAGCGTCGGGACAGGGGGCGCCGGCAATCAGCCCCAGCATTTT
once,TRBV6-2/TRBV6-3,.,TRBJ2-7,CASSYSRSQGAYEQYF,TGTGCCAGCAGTTACTCGAGGTCTCAGGGCGCCTACGAGCAGTACTTC
.,TRBV7-9,TRBD2,TRBJ2-1,CASSPVGGNEQFF,TGTGCCAGCAGCCCGGTCGGGGGGAATGAGCAGTTCTTC
.,TRBV27,.,TRBJ1-1,CASSFLQGNTEAFF,TGTGCCAGCAGTTTTCTACAGGGGAACACTGAAGCTTTCTTT
.,TRBV6-2/TRBV6-3,.,TRBJ2-1,CASSYEYNNEQFF,TGTGCCAGCAGTTACGAATACAACAATGAGCAGTTCTTC
.,TRBV15,.,TRBJ1-5,CATSRGRASNQPQHF,TGTGCCACCAGCAGAGGCAGGGCGAGCAATCAGCCCCAGCATTTT
.,TRBV6-1,.,TRBJ2-3,CASSDQGTDTQYF,TGTGCCAGCAGTGACCAGGGGACAGATACGCAGTATTTT
.,TRBV29-1,.,TRBJ1-1,CSVARPMNTEAFF,TGCAGCGTCGCCAGGCCAATGAACACTGAAGCTTTCTTT
few,TRBV6-5,.,TRBJ2-2,CASREPNTGELFF,TGTGCCAGCAGGGAGCCGAACACCGGGGAGCTGTTTTTT
.,TRBV6-5,.,TRBJ2-5,CASMRGQETQYF,TGTGCCAGCATGCGAGGGCAAGAGACCCAGTACTTC
.,TRBV3-1/TRBV3-2,.,TRBJ1-2,CASSQGQVYGYTF,TGTGCCAGCAGCCAAGGCCAGGTCTATGGCTACACCTTC
.,TRBV15,TRBD1,TRBJ2-5,CATSTRTGYQETQYF,TGTGCCACCAGCACGCGGACAGGTTATCAAGAGACCCAGTACTTC
.,TRBV6-5,.,TRBJ2-7,CASSQSSYEQYF,TGTGCCAGCAGTCAGTCTAGCTACGAGCAGTACTTC
few,TRBV6-5,.,TRBJ1-1,CVSEGENTEAFF,TGTGTCTCAGAGGGGGAGAACACTGAAGCTTTCTTT
.,TRBV6-2/TRBV6-3,TRBD1,TRBJ2-2,CASSRRQGVGAGELFF,TGTGCCAGCAGTCGGCGACAGGGGGTTGGAGCCGGGGAGCTGTTTTTT
.,TRBV27,TRBD1,TRBJ1-6,CASSPGQGESPLHF,TGTGCCAGCAGTCCCGGACAGGGAGAGTCACCCCTCCACTTT
few,TRBV7-9,.,TRBJ1-4,CASSFTEEKLFF,TGTGCCAGCAGCTTTACGGAGGAAAAACTGTTTTTT
.,TRBV19,TRBD1,TRBJ2-3,CASSPRDRDTDTQYF,TGTGCCAGTAGTCCCCGGGACAGGGACACAGATACGCAGTATTTT
few,TRBV2,TRBD2,TRBJ2-5,CASQVAPSSGGMETQYF,TGTGCCAGCCAAGTTGCCCCCTCTAGCGGGGGTATGGAGACCCAGTACTTC
.,TRBV5-5,.,TRBJ1-3,CASSSQGPRFGNTIYF,TGTGCCAGCAGCTCTCAGGGGCCAAGGTTTGGAAACACCATATATTTT
.,TRBV25-1,TRBD1,TRBJ1-5,CASSENRGGQPQHF,TGTGCCAGCAGTGAAAACAGGGGCGGGCAGCCCCAGCATTTT
.,TRBV5-4,.,TRBJ1-2,CASSRDTNGYTF,TGTGCCAGCAGCCGGGACACCAATGGCTACACCTTC
.,TRBV7-9,TRBD1,TRBJ2-6,CASSLAGQGATGANVLTF,TGTGCCAGCAGCCTCGCCGGACAGGGGGCGACTGGGGCCAACGTCCTGACTTTC
.,TRBV7-8,TRBD2,TRBJ2-1,CASSSRIAGFNEQFF,TGTGCCAGCAGCTCCCGAATAGCGGGGTTCAATGAGCAGTTCTTC
.,TRBV30,.,TRBJ2-7,CAWSGALYEQYF,TGTGCCTGGAGTGGGGCCTTATACGAGCAGTACTTC
.,TRBV7-8,TRBD1,TRBJ1-1,CASSSPSGGNTEAFF,TGTGCCAGCAGCTCCCCCTCAGGGGGAAACACTGAAGCTTTCTTT
few,TRBV10-3,.,TRBJ2-7,CAIARGVGGYEQYF,TGTGCCATCGCCAGGGGGGTTGGAGGTTACGAGCAGTACTTC